The entry below gives a single TCR beta chain sequence along with its context. Its specificity is not known. This entry comes from a study of T-cell memory formation after mild COVID-19. Whole-study context: Most TCR clusters belonged to a single donor. Study-wide points: Clones that shrank (day 15 to 85) were balanced CD4/CD8, whereas later expanders leaned CD4+. Several responding clones turned up in pre-infection memory, indicating that cross-reactive memory may have taken part.

CDR1 and CDR2 from the germline V gene are SEHNR and FQNEAQ (reference sequence). This CDR3 comprises 16 residues. V dropped 1 base and J dropped 10 bases, with 22 bases sitting between them. TCR alpha and TCR beta cDNA libraries with sample barcodes and UMIs came from 5'RACE using constant-segment primers. MiXCR, run by TCRdb on the 5' RACE reads, gives a single entry per CDR3 protein. The repertoire includes roughly 560,000 distinct CDR3 sequences, 20% of them detected once, and 12% sits in the top ten. The receptor was isolated from an adult woman who had mild COVID-19 (a few samples of this study predate the infection). Cell type and time point are not known. The specimen sequenced was PBMCs or a T cell subset sorted from them (not recorded which). This chain joins TRBV7-9 and TRBJ1-1; possible D gene TRBD1, 6 bases. The CDR3 nucleotides read TGTGCCAGCAGCTTAGGGGCGGGCGAACAGGGTGCGGCAGCTTTCTTT. Translated: CASSLGAGEQGAAAFF.